This paragraph covers one T cell receptor (beta chain) sequence. No antigen is known for it. The sample is drawn from a study of blood T cells in healthy people across ages. Study as a whole: For every two T cells, template switching captured about one barcoded beta molecule. Findings of the study overall: It was held that the diversity estimates obtained from one million T cells were underestimates. The study found TCR beta diversity correlated strongly with naive T cell percentage. There was no known CMV status for donors, so expanded clonotype changes were possibly confounded.

The authors ran a second PCR of roughly 6 to 12 cycles using a sample-barcoded 5' primer and a J-beta primer mix. TCRdb fed the 5' RACE reads into MiXCR, producing one record per CDR3 protein. The table records 780,000 or so distinct CDR3 sequences, more than 55% of them present only once. Trimming cost V 5 bases and J 9 bases; bases outside gene matches: 9. This CDR3 comprises 15 residues. The V gene's germline CDR1 is LNHDA and CDR2 SQIVND (reference sequence). The sequence derives from a middle-aged man in good health. Sequencing was carried out using blood. The genes are TRBV19 and TRBJ2-1; 11 positions match TRBD1. The CDR3 is CASSPGTGGRREQFF. The CDR3 bases are TGTGCCAGTAGTCCTGGGACAGGGGGGCGGCGTGAGCAGTTCTTC.